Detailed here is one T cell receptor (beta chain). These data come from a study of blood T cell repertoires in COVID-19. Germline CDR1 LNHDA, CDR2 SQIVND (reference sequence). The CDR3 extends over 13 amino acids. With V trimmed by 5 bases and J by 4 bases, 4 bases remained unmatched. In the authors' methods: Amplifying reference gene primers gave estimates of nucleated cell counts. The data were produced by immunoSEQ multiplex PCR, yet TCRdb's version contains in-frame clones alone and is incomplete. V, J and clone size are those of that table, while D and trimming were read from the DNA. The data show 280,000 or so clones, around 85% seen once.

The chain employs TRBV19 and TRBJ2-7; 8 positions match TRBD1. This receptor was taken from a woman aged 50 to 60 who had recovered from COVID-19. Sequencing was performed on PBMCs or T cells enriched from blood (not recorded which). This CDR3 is CASSPTGGYEQYF. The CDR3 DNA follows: TGTGCCAGTAGTCCTACAGGGGGGTACGAGCAGTACTTC.